This is a list of T cell receptor beta chains from one sample in a study of PD-1 blockade in classical Hodgkin lymphoma. The method was immunoSEQ multiplex PCR; TCRdb's version includes in-frame clones alone and lacks a portion of them. The sample records some 30,000 clones, roughly 87% being singletons. Material: peripheral blood mononuclear cells (PBMCs), obtained before the fourth cycle of nivolumab. These receptors all come from a human donor with classical Hodgkin lymphoma. CDR3s include the opening cysteine and the closing phenylalanine or tryptophan. Each record gives: clone size, J gene, V gene, CDR3 protein. Where a row states a size, it is once, few, many or the class of an expanded clone; other rows omit it.

- | TRBJ2-7 | TRBV6-1 | CAITWDRLEQYF
once | TRBJ2-3 | TRBV10-3 | CATTSANMGDTQYF
- | TRBJ2-2 | TRBV5-4 | CASASLRGSVGGELFF
once | TRBJ2-7 | TRBV19 | CASTPGPTPYEQYF
- | TRBJ1-1 | TRBV4-2 | CASSQIAQGLHTEAFF
- | TRBJ2-1 | TRBV7-3 | CASSPRGLAGGLSNEQFF
- | TRBJ2-3 | TRBV25-1 | CASRAPRNFSTDTQYF
- | TRBJ2-1 | TRBV10-3 | CATQVQGSSSYNEQFF
- | TRBJ1-1 | TRBV7-9 | CASPRAPRDVTEAFF
- | TRBJ2-7 | TRBV2 | CASSVFQGAEQYF
- | TRBJ2-1 | TRBV6-4 | CASSEQGENNEQFF
- | TRBJ2-7 | TRBV11-2 | CASSLVGTQSYEQYF
- | TRBJ2-1 | TRBV19 | CASSPGRNEQFF
once | TRBJ1-5 | TRBV30 | CAWSGLRQPQHF
- | TRBJ2-2 | TRBV7-9 | CASSLEAGGTGELFF
- | TRBJ2-1 | TRBV6-5 | CASSTAGFSYNEQFF
- | TRBJ2-3 | TRBV11-3 | CAMAGGVGGTDTQYF
- | TRBJ1-5 | TRBV7-6 | CASSADRYSNQPQHF
- | TRBJ2-3 | TRBV11-2 | CASSLEAGTQYF
- | TRBJ1-3 | TRBV10-3 | CAISLQGLSSGNTIYF
- | TRBJ1-6 | TRBV6-4 | CASTMTPEGNSPLHF
- | TRBJ2-1 | TRBV19 | CASSIGGPKVNEQFF
- | TRBJ2-7 | TRBV10-3 | CAIGERDNYEQYF
- | TRBJ1-2 | TRBV5-4 | CASSQLGGIEGRYGYTF
- | TRBJ1-2 | TRBV5-4 | CASSLYRGDYGYTF
- | TRBJ2-1 | TRBV2 | CASSEGRLAGGTYNEQFF
- | TRBJ2-7 | TRBV2 | CASSEGVSLYEQYF
- | TRBJ2-1 | TRBV29-1 | CSVDEGGLNEQFF
once | TRBJ1-1 | TRBV5-4 | CASSLEAISRTNTEAFF
few | TRBJ1-2 | TRBV7-2 | CASSPEVMGPSYGYTF
- | TRBJ1-1 | TRBV11-2 | CASSLDVNTEAFF
- | TRBJ2-7 | TRBV7-2 | CASSLSYEQYF
- | TRBJ2-5 | TRBV7-9 | CASSLRGQETQYF
- | TRBJ1-6 | TRBV14 | CASSPEDSSYNSPLHF
- | TRBJ2-3 | TRBV7-3 | CASSPLGGSSDTQYF
few | TRBJ1-1 | TRBV4-1 | CASSPPGKKMNTEAFF
- | TRBJ2-3 | TRBV10-3 | CAINALPEGYAQYF
medium-sized | TRBJ1-5 | TRBV29-1 | CSVVWQGVSNQPQHF
once | TRBJ2-3 | TRBV7-3 | CASSFNSATDTQYF
few | TRBJ1-2 | TRBV10-3 | CAISEKGQGNYGYTF
- | TRBJ2-3 | TRBV4-3 | CASSQDSASVTDTQYF
- | TRBJ2-3 | TRBV5-5 | CASSLETQVGTDTQYF
once | TRBJ1-6 | TRBV27 | CASGTGNSPLHF
- | TRBJ2-7 | TRBV27 | CASSIGTNYYEQYF
- | TRBJ1-5 | TRBV19 | CASSSGLTEHQPQHF
- | TRBJ2-3 | TRBV6-1 | CASSDSWGTDTQYF
once | TRBJ2-3 | TRBV2 | CASSYDRDTTDTQYF
- | TRBJ2-5 | TRBV11-2 | CASSLDRRGSETQYF
- | TRBJ1-4 | TRBV7-6 | CASSLARDRGWEKLFF
few | TRBJ2-3 | TRBV11-1 | CASSFSGGRTDTQYF
- | TRBJ1-4 | TRBV2 | CASIRGDGEKLFF
once | TRBJ2-7 | TRBV5-4 | CASSFQWGEQYF
- | TRBJ2-5 | TRBV15 | CATSRDVPQPQETQYF
- | TRBJ1-1 | TRBV5-1 | CASRYGPGQGVTEAFF
once | TRBJ2-5 | TRBV11-2 | CASSFGPEETQYF
few | TRBJ2-7 | TRBV7-6 | CASSLESAGAWKSYEQYF
- | TRBJ2-7 | TRBV6-5 | CASSSPREGSHEQYF
- | TRBJ2-3 | TRBV7-3 | CASSSNGARTDTQYF
few | TRBJ1-2 | TRBV6-5 | CASSTQGGRWGYTF
few | TRBJ2-7 | TRBV4-1 | CASSPTNLGFSEGEQYF